The 7 T cell receptor beta chains reported below all come from one sample, sequenced in a study of T cell responses to AZD1222 COVID-19 vaccine. Sequencing was performed with immunoSEQ multiplex PCR; in TCRdb, only in-frame clones are kept and a portion is missing. The sample contains more than 150,000 clones, roughly 92% of which appear only once. The sample in question was peripheral blood, obtained on day 0 of AZD1222 vaccination. All receptors derive from an adult in good health.

This sequence joins TRBV19 and TRBJ1-6; no clear D gene. Per the germline V gene, CDR1 is LNHDA and CDR2 is SQIVND (reference sequence). V was shortened by 5 bases and J by 7 bases, with 15 bases between the two germline ends. The CDR3 is 15 amino acids. CDR3 residues: CASSSGRLMNSPLHF. The CDR3 DNA sequence: TGTGCCAGTAGTTCAGGACGGCTGATGAATTCACCCCTCCACTTT.

The J gene is TRBJ1-5, the V gene TRBV30; D unresolved. The CDR3 sequence is 14 residues long. The V and J ends lost 2 bases and 2 bases respectively, with 10 bases between them. Germline V lookup: CDR1 GTSNPN, CDR2 SVGIG (reference sequence). The CDR3 nucleotides are TGTGCCTGGAGTTTGGGGATGGGCAATCAGCCCCAGCATTTT. Its protein product is CAWSLGMGNQPQHF.

The rearrangement links TRBV6-5 to TRBJ1-2; D gene ambiguous. This CDR3 has 13 residues. Germline lookup yields CDR1 MNHEY and CDR2 SVGAGI. V was clipped by 6 bases and J by 4 bases, with 12 bases between them. The CDR3 DNA follows: TGTGCCAGCAGCCACGACCCGGTCTATGGCTACACCTTC. The encoded protein is CASSHDPVYGYTF.

The chain uses TRBV10-1 and TRBJ2-1, with 8 bases that match TRBD2. This CDR3 comprises 13 residues. Germline assignment: CDR1 WNHNN and CDR2 SYGVQD (reference sequence). V was clipped by 4 bases and J by 8 bases; unmatched bases: 4. CDR3 sequence: CASSGGAGDEQFF. The DNA of the CDR3 is TGCGCCAGCAGTGGTGGAGCGGGGGATGAGCAGTTCTTC.

Note on this clone: Other DNA sequences in the sample encode the same CDR3. The chain carries TRBV18 and TRBJ2-2, with 12 bases lining up with TRBD2. The CDR3 consists of 16 residues. Germline-derived CDR1 and CDR2 are KGHSH and LQKENI. V shed 0 bases and J 6 bases; nucleotides not matched to a gene: 2. The CDR3 coding sequence is TGTGCCAGCTCACCACCGGGACTAGCGGGTGCCGGGGAGCTGTTTTTT. Translation: CASSPPGLAGAGELFF.

The gene calls are TRBV2 and TRBJ2-7; D is possibly TRBD1 or TRBD2 (6 bases each). This CDR3 comprises 14 residues. The germline V gene encodes CDR1 SNHLY and CDR2 FYNNEI. Trimming removed 5 bases from V and 2 bases from J, with 13 bases in between. CDR3 in DNA: TGTGCCAGCAGTATCTCCGGGGGCCCCTACGAGCAGTACTTC. This encodes CASSISGGPYEQYF. Combining the CDR3 with reference TRBV2 and TRBJ2-7 gives the whole variable domain EPEVTQTPSHQVTQMGQEVILRCVPISNHLYFYWYRQILGQKVEFLVSFYNNEISEKSEIFDDQFSVERPDGSNFTLKIRSTKLEDSAMYFCASSISGGPYEQYFGPGTRLTVT.

The chain is built from TRBV14 and TRBJ1-2; perhaps TRBD1 as D (6 bases). The CDR3 has 15 amino acids. V lost 1 base and J 5 bases, leaving 14 bases between the germline ends. The germline CDR1 and CDR2 sequences are SGHDN and FVKESK. The CDR3 nucleotides are TGTGCCAGCAGCCAAGTAGCTCAGGGGAAGTATGGCTACACCTTC. This codes for CASSQVAQGKYGYTF. Full variable domain (remainder filled in from reference TRBV14 and TRBJ1-2): EAGVTQFPSHSVIEKGQTVTLRCDPISGHDNLYWYRRVMGKEIKFLLHFVKESKQDESGMPNNRFLAERTGGTYSTLKVQPAELEDSGVYFCASSQVAQGKYGYTFGSGTRLTVV.